The 27 T cell receptor beta chains presented below share a single source sample, sequenced in a study of T-cell reconstitution after alpha-beta-depleted transplantation in children. Construction of the TCRbeta library involved unique molecular identifiers. MiXCR, applied by TCRdb to the PCR reads, yields one record per CDR3 protein. The top ten hold 4% to 5.5% of the sample, which has around 340,000 distinct CDR3 sequences, about an eighth seen once. This material consisted of PBMCs, taken from the stem cell graft. The receptors shown here come from a human donor who donated a stem cell graft to a child with Fanconi anemia.

The chain employs TRBV4-3 and TRBJ1-2, with 9 bases that match TRBD1. There are 14 residues in the CDR3. The V and J ends lost 0 bases and 6 bases, in that order; junction bases with no gene match: 2. CDR1 and CDR2 from the germline V gene are LGHNA and YSLEER. DNA for the CDR3: TGCGCCAGCAGCCAAGAAGGGACAGGGCATGGCTACACCTTC. This gives the protein CASSQEGTGHGYTF.

This clonotype occurred a few times. This chain joins TRBV9 and TRBJ2-7; D is ambiguous. This CDR3 spans 15 amino acids. Looked up from germline, CDR1 is SGDLS and CDR2 is YYNGEE. With 0 bases removed from V and 2 bases from J, the gap between germline ends came to 12 bases. CDR3 amino acids: CASSVGGETAYEQYF. DNA of the CDR3: TGTGCCAGCAGCGTAGGAGGCGAAACCGCCTACGAGCAGTACTTC.

The gene calls are TRBV15 and TRBJ2-1; 11 nucleotides match TRBD2. CDR3 length equals 16 residues. The V gene's germline CDR1 is LNHNV and CDR2 YYDKDF (reference sequence). V dropped 5 bases and J dropped 3; count of bases not matched to a gene: 6. The CDR3 sequence is CATSFSGGAFYNEQFF. CDR3 DNA: TGTGCCACCAGCTTTAGCGGGGGGGCCTTCTACAATGAGCAGTTCTTC.

This clonotype was counted ten times or more. The chain links TRBV7-3 to TRBJ1-6; D remains ambiguous. The germline V gene has CDR1 SGHTA and CDR2 FQGTGA. The CDR3 loop spans 15 amino acids. The V end lost 8 bases, the J end lost 2 bases, and 13 bases lay between the germline ends. CDR3 sequence: CASAPSGTYNSPLHF. The CDR3 DNA is TGTGCCAGCGCGCCCTCGGGCACCTATAATTCACCCCTCCACTTT.

The chain has TRBV12-3 or TRBV12-4 and TRBJ2-3; D uncertain. The CDR3 covers 15 residues. Trimming shortened V by 1 base and J by 0 bases, and 8 bases separated the two germline ends. The CDR3 loop is CASSLEAPSTDTQYF. The DNA for the CDR3 is TGTGCCAGCAGTTTAGAGGCCCCGAGCACAGATACGCAGTATTTT.

This rearrangement joins TRBV29-1 to TRBJ1-3; TRBD1 matches at 12 bases. The trim removed 7 bases at V and 8 bases at J, leaving 3 bases unmatched. From germline, CDR1 is SQVTM and CDR2 ANQGSEA. There are 12 residues in the CDR3. DNA for the CDR3: TGCAGCGCCGGGACAGGGGGCGACACCATATATTTT. Amino acid sequence: CSAGTGGDTIYF.

This clonotype showed up many times. V and J are TRBV7-9 and TRBJ2-5; tentative D call: TRBD1 (5 bases). The germline CDR1 and CDR2 sequences are SEHNR and FQNEAQ (reference sequence). Trimming took 8 bases from V and 2 from J, leaving 9 bases between them. The CDR3 extends over 12 amino acids. The CDR3 region is CASGSGQETQYF. Here the CDR3 DNA reads TGTGCCAGCGGTTCAGGGCAAGAGACCCAGTACTTC.

This clonotype was observed at least ten times. V and J are TRBV20-1 and TRBJ2-3; 7 nucleotides align to TRBD1. The CDR3 covers 13 residues. Germline CDR1 reads DFQATT; CDR2 reads SNEGSKA (reference sequence). J lost 3 bases, V lost 4 bases, and 4 bases had no gene match. As DNA, the CDR3 is TGCAGTGCTATGACGACAGGGACAGATACGCAGTATTTT. Protein product: CSAMTTGTDTQYF.

This clonotype was seen only a few times. This chain links TRBV18 with TRBJ1-1; TRBD1 aligns across 9 bases. J lost 1 base, V lost 6 bases, and 9 bases had no gene match. This CDR3 comprises 16 residues. In germline, CDR1 is KGHSH, CDR2 LQKENI. The CDR3 DNA reads TGTGCCAGCTCGAAAGGAAGGACAGGGGCGAACACTGAAGCTTTCTTT. Protein sequence: CASSKGRTGANTEAFF.

This clonotype was seen ten or more times. The V call is TRBV7-8, the J call TRBJ2-2; D ambiguous. The CDR3 runs 14 residues. V dropped 3 bases and J dropped 8 bases, with 13 bases sitting between them. The germline CDR1 and CDR2 sequences are SGHVS and FQNEAQ. CDR3 nucleotides: TGTGCCAGCAGCTTTACCTTTCAGGCAGGGGAGCTGTTTTTT. Encoded protein: CASSFTFQAGELFF.

The genes are TRBV3-1 and TRBJ1-5; D is possibly TRBD1 (5 bases). V was shortened by 2 bases and J by 5 bases, with 10 bases between the two germline ends. The length of the CDR3 is 14 residues. Germline V gene sequence: CDR1 LGHDT, CDR2 YNNKEL (reference sequence). The DNA for the CDR3 is TGTGCCAGCAGCCAATACCAGGGTTATCAGCCCCAGCATTTT. Protein sequence: CASSQYQGYQPQHF.

In this sample, this clonotype is medium-sized. This rearrangement joins TRBV3-1 to TRBJ2-3; 8 nucleotides agree with TRBD2. CDR1 is LGHDT, CDR2 YNNKEL, per germline (reference sequence). The CDR3 covers 16 residues. Unmatched junction bases numbered 5, after V lost 0 bases and J lost 3 bases. The CDR3, as DNA: TGTGCCAGCAGCCAAGAGCGGGGGGAATGGACAGATACGCAGTATTTT. Encoded protein: CASSQERGEWTDTQYF.

This clonotype showed up many times. J is TRBJ2-7 and V is TRBV3-1; 8 bases are a match to TRBD1. The ends lost 6 bases at V and 5 bases at J; junction bases unmatched: 0. Germline CDR1 is LGHDT and CDR2 is YNNKEL (reference sequence). This CDR3 has 11 residues. The CDR3 nucleotides read TGTGCCAGCAGGACAGGGGACGAGCAGTACTTC. As protein: CASRTGDEQYF.

This clonotype was observed at least ten times. The genes are TRBV20-1 and TRBJ2-1; 7 positions agree with TRBD1. Trimming took 0 bases from V and 5 from J; bases not matched to a gene: 7. CDR3 length: 15 amino acids. The germline V gene encodes CDR1 DFQATT and CDR2 SNEGSKA (reference sequence). The CDR3 loop reads CSARDQRGPHNEQFF. The CDR3 bases are TGCAGTGCTAGAGATCAAAGGGGGCCCCACAATGAGCAGTTCTTC.

This clonotype was seen more than once but under ten times. The CDR3 reads CASFSSGGTGELFF. CDR3 in DNA: TGTGCCAGCTTCTCCTCGGGTGGCACCGGGGAGCTGTTTTTT. This rearrangement joins TRBV28 to TRBJ2-2, with D uncertain. The CDR3 is 14 amino acids. Germline-derived CDR1 and CDR2 are MDHEN and SYDVKM. V was cut by 8 bases and J by 4 bases, with 14 bases left in between.

This clonotype was recorded at least ten times. The chain links TRBV5-5 to TRBJ1-2, with TRBD1 matching over 7 bases. This CDR3 is built from 18 residues. The V segment lost 5 bases and the J segment 1 base; nucleotides outside the gene matches: 17. Germline loops: CDR1 SGHKS, CDR2 YYEKEE (reference sequence). CDR3 region: CASSSGAGGSYFNYGYTF. CDR3 sequence (DNA): TGTGCCAGCAGTTCCGGAGCAGGGGGATCCTATTTTAACTATGGCTACACCTTC.

V is TRBV12-3 or TRBV12-4 and J is TRBJ1-5; possibly TRBD1 for D (6 bases). This CDR3 comprises 12 residues. Trimming left V 6 bases short and J 4 bases short, with 7 bases between. The CDR3 sequence is CASSDRNQPQHF. DNA of the CDR3: TGTGCCAGCAGCGACAGGAATCAGCCCCAGCATTTT.

This clonotype was found many times. The J gene is TRBJ1-1, the V gene TRBV4-2; TRBD1 agrees at 7 bases. CDR3 size: 14 residues. V trimming: 1 base; J trimming: 5 bases; junction bases outside the gene matches: 4. CDR1 is LGHNA and CDR2 is YNFKEQ in the germline V gene. The chain's CDR3 is CASSQGDRGTEAFF. CDR3 sequence (DNA): TGTGCCAGCAGCCAAGGGGACAGAGGAACTGAAGCTTTCTTT.

This clonotype was recorded only once. The chain has TRBV18 and TRBJ2-3; D possibly matches TRBD1 or TRBD2 (5 bases each). The ends were cut back, 6 bases at V and 1 base at J, with 14 bases in the middle. Germline assignment: CDR1 KGHSH and CDR2 LQKENI. This CDR3 comprises 15 residues. CDR3 in amino acids: CASSFRDVRTDTQYF. CDR3 DNA: TGTGCCAGCTCCTTCCGGGACGTTCGCACAGATACGCAGTATTTT.

This clonotype was counted between two and nine times. The V and J genes are TRBV27 and TRBJ2-1, with 8 bases aligning to TRBD1. The V segment lost 6 bases and the J segment 3 bases; nucleotides outside the gene matches: 4. The length of the CDR3 is 14 residues. Germline CDR1 and CDR2: MNHEY and SMNVEV (reference sequence). As DNA, the CDR3 is TGTGCCAGCAGCTCGGACAGGGACTACAATGAGCAGTTCTTC. Its protein product is CASSSDRDYNEQFF.

The V call is TRBV28, the J call TRBJ1-1; D uncertain. Germline assignment: CDR1 MDHEN and CDR2 SYDVKM. The CDR3 is made up of 14 amino acids. The V and J ends lost 5 bases and 0 bases respectively, with 10 bases between them. CDR3 sequence (DNA): TGTGCCAGCAGTCAACTTATAATGAACACTGAAGCTTTCTTT. Translation: CASSQLIMNTEAFF.

This clonotype was seen more than once but under ten times. The rearrangement uses TRBV12-3 or TRBV12-4 and TRBJ2-3; maybe TRBD1 (6 bases). Trimming removed 3 bases at V and 4 bases at J, with 8 bases between. The CDR3 spans 13 residues. The CDR3 bases are TGTGCCAGCAGTTTTACAGGGCCAGATACGCAGTATTTT. This gives the protein CASSFTGPDTQYF.

In its sample, this clonotype was seen many times. The chain has TRBV4-3 and TRBJ2-5, with 8 bases that match TRBD1. J lost 1 base, V lost 5 bases, and 12 bases had no gene match. Germline values: CDR1 LGHNA, CDR2 YSLEER. CDR3 length: 17 residues. The CDR3 DNA is TGCGCCAGCAGCGCCCACCTTAGGACAGGGACCCAAGAGACCCAGTACTTC. This encodes CASSAHLRTGTQETQYF.

The chain is built from TRBV7-9 and TRBJ2-3; TRBD2 aligns across 9 bases. V dropped 2 bases and J dropped 2; count of bases not matched to a gene: 8. This CDR3 is built from 17 residues. Germline-derived CDR1 and CDR2 are SEHNR and FQNEAQ (reference sequence). CDR3 region: CASSLMASGVSTDTQYF. The CDR3 DNA reads TGTGCCAGCAGCTTAATGGCTAGCGGGGTCTCCACAGATACGCAGTATTTT.

This clonotype came up a few times. V gene TRBV6-1 combines with J gene TRBJ2-7; 8 bases fit TRBD1. The CDR3 covers 13 residues. Germline trimming cut 5 bases from V and 7 bases from J; bases unmatched to any gene: 7. The V gene's germline CDR1 is MNHNS and CDR2 SASEGT. The DNA for the CDR3 is TGTGCCAGCAGTAAGGCAAGGGACAGGGAGCAGTACGTC. Translation: CASSKARDREQYV.

This clonotype has more than one count but fewer than ten. The rearrangement joins TRBV4-2 to TRBJ1-2, with D unresolved. V was clipped by 0 bases and J by 2 bases, with 7 bases between them. The CDR3 is 14 residues long. Germline V gene sequence: CDR1 LGHNA, CDR2 YNFKEQ. The CDR3 reads CASSQEVTNYGYTF. CDR3 nucleotide sequence: TGTGCCAGCAGCCAAGAGGTCACAAACTATGGCTACACCTTC.

This clonotype was picked up many times. The chain links TRBV29-1 to TRBJ1-1; no definite D call. Germline V gives CDR1 SQVTM, CDR2 ANQGSEA. V lost 7 bases, J lost 3 bases, and 9 bases lay in between. CDR3 length: 11 amino acids. The CDR3 DNA is TGCAGCGCGGGGATGGACACTGAAGCTTTCTTT. Its translation is CSAGMDTEAFF.